This entry concerns a single T cell receptor beta chain. Its target antigen remains unknown. No quality values exist for individual bases; no much larger clone is one base distant. The sample belongs to a study of patients and donors after allogeneic stem cell transplantation (dated by TCRdb to between 2020 and 2021). Library prep was done by RT-PCR. TCRdb shows the sequencer as NextSeq 550. Through fastp at Q25 and MiXCR, TCRdb rebuilt clones from the public reads, retaining in-frame beta chains. CDR3 protein duplicates are merged, each entry listing the most common genes and DNA. The sample table contains about 400,000 distinct CDR3 sequences; only one count was recorded for 16% of them. The ten top clones hold less than 8.5% of the sample. Based on the germline V gene, the CDR1 and CDR2 sequences are MNHEY and SVGEGT. The CDR3 spans 14 residues, from the cysteine through the phenylalanine. The only DNA kept is the CDR3, 42 bases in frame from the first base. At the junction V is shortened by 6 bases and J by 1 base; bases outside the gene matches: 6.

Sample: blood, either unsorted or a sorted T cell fraction (not recorded which). This receptor chain uses TRBV6-2 or TRBV6-3 and TRBJ2-7; TRBD1 agrees with 7 junctional bases. This receptor was identified in a human donor who was either an allogeneic HSCT recipient or a stem cell or donor lymphocyte infusion donor (not recorded which). It is not recorded whose cells these are; they may come from a transplant donor. The CDR3: CASSRLRGSYEQYF. The nucleotides read TGTGCCAGCAGCCGTCTCAGGGGGTCCTACGAGCAGTACTTC.